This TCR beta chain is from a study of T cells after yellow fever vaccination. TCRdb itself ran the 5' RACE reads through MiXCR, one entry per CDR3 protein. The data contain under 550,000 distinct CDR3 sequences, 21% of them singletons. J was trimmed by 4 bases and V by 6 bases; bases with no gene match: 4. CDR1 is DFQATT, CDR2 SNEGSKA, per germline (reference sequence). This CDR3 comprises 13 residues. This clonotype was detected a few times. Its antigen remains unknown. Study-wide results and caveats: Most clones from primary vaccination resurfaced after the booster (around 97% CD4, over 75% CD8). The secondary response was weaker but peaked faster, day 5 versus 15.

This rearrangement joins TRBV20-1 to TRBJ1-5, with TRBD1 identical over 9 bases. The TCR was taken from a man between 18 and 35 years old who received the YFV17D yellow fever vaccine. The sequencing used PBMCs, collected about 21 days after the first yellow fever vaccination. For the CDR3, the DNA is TGCAGTGCCGAGACAGGGGGAAATCAGCCCCAGCATTTT. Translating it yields CSAETGGNQPQHF.